This T cell receptor beta chain came from a study of cytomegalovirus exposure and HLA in healthy donors. Whole-study results and caveats: A few chains linked to CMV were shown in vitro to be specific for CMV antigens. Earlier analysis looked at TCR beta V segments, and most were productive about 90% or about 30% of the time.

This clone was recorded only once. The antigen is not known. Looked up from germline, CDR1 is MNHEY and CDR2 is SMNVEV (reference sequence). The CDR3 has 12 residues. A multiplex PCR was run with 60 Vbeta primers and 13 Jbeta primers. TCRdb's table, derived via immunoSEQ multiplex PCR, lists solely in-frame clones and lacks some. This table has over 150,000 clones, about four fifths appearing once. The sample consisted of PBMCs. The sequence was obtained from a young man in good health and CMV-seronegative. The V and J genes are TRBV27 and TRBJ2-5; D remains unclear. TRBJ2-7 matches the DNA end more closely, so the J call is doubtful. For the CDR3, the DNA is TGTGCCAGCAGAATATCCCCCAGCGAGCAGTACTTC. Translating gives CASRISPSEQYF.